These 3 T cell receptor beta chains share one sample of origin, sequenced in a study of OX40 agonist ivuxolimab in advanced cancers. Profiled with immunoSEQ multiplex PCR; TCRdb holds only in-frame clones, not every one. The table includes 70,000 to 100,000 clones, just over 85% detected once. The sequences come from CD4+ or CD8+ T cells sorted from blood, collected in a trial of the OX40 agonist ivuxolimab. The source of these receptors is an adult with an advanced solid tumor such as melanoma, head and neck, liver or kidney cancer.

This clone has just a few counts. CDR3 residues: CASSENGQKNIQYF. In DNA form, the CDR3 reads TGCGCCAGCAGCGAAAACGGGCAAAAAAACATTCAGTACTTC. The chain joins TRBV5-1 to TRBJ2-4; D remains ambiguous. V lost 4 bases and J lost 4, with 12 bases in between. CDR3 size: 14 residues. Per germline, CDR1 SGHRS and CDR2 YFSETQ.

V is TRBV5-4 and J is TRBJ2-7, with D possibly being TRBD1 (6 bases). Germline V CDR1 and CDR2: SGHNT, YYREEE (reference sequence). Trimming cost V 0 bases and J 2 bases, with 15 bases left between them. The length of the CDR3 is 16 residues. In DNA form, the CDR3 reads TGTGCCAGCAGCTTGGGGGGGCAGGGGCCAACCTACGAGCAGTACTTC. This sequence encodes CASSLGGQGPTYEQYF.

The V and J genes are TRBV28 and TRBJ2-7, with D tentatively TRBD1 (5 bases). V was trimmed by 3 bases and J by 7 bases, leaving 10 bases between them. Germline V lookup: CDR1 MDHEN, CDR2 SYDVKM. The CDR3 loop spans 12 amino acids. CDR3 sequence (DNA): TGTGCCAGCAGTTTCCAGGGTATTGAGCAGTACTTC. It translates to CASSFQGIEQYF.